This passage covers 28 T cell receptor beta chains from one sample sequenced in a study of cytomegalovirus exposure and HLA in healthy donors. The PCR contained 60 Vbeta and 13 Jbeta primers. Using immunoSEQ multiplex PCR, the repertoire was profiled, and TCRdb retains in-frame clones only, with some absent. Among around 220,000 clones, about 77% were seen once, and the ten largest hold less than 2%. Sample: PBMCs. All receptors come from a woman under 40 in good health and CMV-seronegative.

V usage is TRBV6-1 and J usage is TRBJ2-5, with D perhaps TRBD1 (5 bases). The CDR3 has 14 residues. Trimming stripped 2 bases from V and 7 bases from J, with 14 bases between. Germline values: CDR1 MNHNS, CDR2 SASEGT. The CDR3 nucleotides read TGTGCCAGCAGTGAAAGAACAGGATGGGGGACCCAGTACTTC. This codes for CASSERTGWGTQYF.

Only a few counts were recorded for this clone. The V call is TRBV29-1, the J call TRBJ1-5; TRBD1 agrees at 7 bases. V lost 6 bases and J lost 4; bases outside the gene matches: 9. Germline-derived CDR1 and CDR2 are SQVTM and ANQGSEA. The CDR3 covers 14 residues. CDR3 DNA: TGCAGCGTGAGACAGGGACCAATAAATCAGCCCCAGCATTTT. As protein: CSVRQGPINQPQHF.

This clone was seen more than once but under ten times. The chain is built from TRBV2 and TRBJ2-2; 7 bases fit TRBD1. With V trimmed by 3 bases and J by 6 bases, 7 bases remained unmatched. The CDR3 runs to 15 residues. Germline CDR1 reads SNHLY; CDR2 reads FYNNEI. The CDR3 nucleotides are TGTGCCAGCAGTGACCAACAGGGGCCTCCCGGGGAGCTGTTTTTT. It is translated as CASSDQQGPPGELFF.

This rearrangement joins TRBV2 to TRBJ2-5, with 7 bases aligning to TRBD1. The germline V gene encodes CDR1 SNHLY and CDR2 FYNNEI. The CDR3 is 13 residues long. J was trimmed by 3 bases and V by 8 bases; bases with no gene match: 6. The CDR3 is CASQRDSEETQYF. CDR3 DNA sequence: TGTGCCAGCCAGAGGGACAGCGAAGAGACCCAGTACTTC.

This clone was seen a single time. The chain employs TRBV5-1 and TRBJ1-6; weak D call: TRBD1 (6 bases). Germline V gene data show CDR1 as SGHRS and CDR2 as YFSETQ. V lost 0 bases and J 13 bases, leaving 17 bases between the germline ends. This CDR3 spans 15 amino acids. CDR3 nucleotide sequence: TGCGCCAGCAGCTTGGCCCCGGACAGACGATCGCCCCTCCACTTT. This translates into CASSLAPDRRSPLHF.

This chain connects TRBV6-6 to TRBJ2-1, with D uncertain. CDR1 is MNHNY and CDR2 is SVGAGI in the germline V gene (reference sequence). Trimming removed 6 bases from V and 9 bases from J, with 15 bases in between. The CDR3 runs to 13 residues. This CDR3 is CASRPPAYGEQFF. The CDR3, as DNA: TGTGCCAGCAGACCCCCAGCGTATGGTGAGCAGTTCTTC.

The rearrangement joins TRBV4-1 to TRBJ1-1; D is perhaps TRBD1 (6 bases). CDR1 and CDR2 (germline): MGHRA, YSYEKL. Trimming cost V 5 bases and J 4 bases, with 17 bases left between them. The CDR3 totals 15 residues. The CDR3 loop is CASSDRDTLATEAFF. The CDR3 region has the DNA TGCGCCAGCAGCGACCGGGACACCCTAGCCACTGAAGCTTTCTTT.

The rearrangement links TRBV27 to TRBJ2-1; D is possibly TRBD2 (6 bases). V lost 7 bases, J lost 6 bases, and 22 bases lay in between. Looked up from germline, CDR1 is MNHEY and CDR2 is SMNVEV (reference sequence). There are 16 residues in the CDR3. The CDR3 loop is CASTRGAASNGNEQFF. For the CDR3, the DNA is TGTGCCAGCACGCGGGGAGCGGCTAGCAATGGCAATGAGCAGTTCTTC.

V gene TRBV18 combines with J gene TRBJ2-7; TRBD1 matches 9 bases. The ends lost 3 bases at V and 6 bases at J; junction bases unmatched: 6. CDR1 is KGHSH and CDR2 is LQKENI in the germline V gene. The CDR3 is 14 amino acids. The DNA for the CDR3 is TGTGCCAGCTCACCTCCGACAGGGGGTGTCGAGCAGTACTTC. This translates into CASSPPTGGVEQYF.

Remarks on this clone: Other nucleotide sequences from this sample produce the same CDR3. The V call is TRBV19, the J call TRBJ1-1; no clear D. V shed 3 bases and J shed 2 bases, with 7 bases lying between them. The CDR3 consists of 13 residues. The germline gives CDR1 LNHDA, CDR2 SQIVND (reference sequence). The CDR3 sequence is CASSISLNTEAFF. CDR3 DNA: TGTGCCAGTAGTATCTCGTTAAACACTGAAGCTTTCTTT.

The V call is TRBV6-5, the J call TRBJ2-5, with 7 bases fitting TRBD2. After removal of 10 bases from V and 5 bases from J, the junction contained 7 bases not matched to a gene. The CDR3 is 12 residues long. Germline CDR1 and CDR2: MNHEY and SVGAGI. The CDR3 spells CATRGDAETQYF. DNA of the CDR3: TGTGCCACCCGGGGGGACGCGGAGACCCAGTACTTC.

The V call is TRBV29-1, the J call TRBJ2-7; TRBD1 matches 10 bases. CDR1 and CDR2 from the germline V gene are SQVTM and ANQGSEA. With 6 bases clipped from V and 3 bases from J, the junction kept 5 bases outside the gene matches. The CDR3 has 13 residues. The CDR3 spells CSVGWTGGYEQYF. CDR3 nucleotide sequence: TGCAGCGTGGGGTGGACAGGGGGCTACGAGCAGTACTTC.

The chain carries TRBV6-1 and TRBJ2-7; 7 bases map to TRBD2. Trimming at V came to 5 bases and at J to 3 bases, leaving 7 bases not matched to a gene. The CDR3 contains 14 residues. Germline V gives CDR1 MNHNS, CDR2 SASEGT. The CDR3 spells CASSPGGLGYEQYF. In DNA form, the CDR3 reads TGTGCCAGCAGTCCGGGAGGTCTAGGCTACGAGCAGTACTTC.

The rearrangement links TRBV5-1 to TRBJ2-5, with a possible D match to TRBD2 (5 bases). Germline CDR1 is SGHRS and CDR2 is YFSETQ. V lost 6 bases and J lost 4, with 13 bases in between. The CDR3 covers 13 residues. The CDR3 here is CASKEGDRETQYF. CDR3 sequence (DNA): TGCGCCAGCAAAGAGGGTGATAGAGAGACCCAGTACTTC.

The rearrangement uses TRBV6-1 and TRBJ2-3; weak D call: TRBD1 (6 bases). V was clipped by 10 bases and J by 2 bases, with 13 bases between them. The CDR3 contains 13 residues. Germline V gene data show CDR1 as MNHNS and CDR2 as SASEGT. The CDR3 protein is CATTGILTDTQYF. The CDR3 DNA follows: TGTGCCACCACAGGGATCCTCACAGATACGCAGTATTTT.

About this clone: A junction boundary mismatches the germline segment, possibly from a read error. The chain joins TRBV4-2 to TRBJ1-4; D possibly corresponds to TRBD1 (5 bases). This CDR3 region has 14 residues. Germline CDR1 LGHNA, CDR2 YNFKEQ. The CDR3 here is CASRQGERNEKLFF. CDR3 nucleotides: TGTGCCAGCAGGCAAGGGGAGCGGAATGAAAAACTGTTTTTT.

As DNA, the CDR3 is TGTGCCAGCAGCCGGGGACTAGCGGGGGGTCCAAAGTACAATGAGCAGTTCTTC. It encodes CASSRGLAGGPKYNEQFF. The rearrangement links TRBV11-3 to TRBJ2-1, with TRBD2 matching over 15 bases. With V trimmed by 5 bases and J by 4 bases, 9 bases remained unmatched. The CDR3 covers 18 residues. Germline values: CDR1 SGHNT, CDR2 YENEEA.

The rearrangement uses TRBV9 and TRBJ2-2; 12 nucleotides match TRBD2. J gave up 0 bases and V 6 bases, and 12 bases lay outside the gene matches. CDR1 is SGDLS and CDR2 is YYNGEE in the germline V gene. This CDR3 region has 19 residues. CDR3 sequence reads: CASILQTSGGIPNTGELFF. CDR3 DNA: TGTGCCAGCATCCTGCAGACTAGCGGGGGAATACCGAACACCGGGGAGCTGTTTTTT. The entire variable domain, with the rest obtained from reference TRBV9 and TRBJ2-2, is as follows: DSGVTQTPKHLITATGQRVTLRCSPRSGDLSVYWYQQSLDQGLQFLIQYYNGEERAKGNILERFSAQQFPDLHSELNLSSLELGDSALYFCASILQTSGGIPNTGELFFGEGSRLTVL.

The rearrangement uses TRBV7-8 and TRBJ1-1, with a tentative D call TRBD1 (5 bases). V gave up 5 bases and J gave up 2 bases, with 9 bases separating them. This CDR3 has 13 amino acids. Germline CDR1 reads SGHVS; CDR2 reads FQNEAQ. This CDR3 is CASSQDSNTEAFF. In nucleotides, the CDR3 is TGTGCCAGCAGCCAAGACAGTAACACTGAAGCTTTCTTT.

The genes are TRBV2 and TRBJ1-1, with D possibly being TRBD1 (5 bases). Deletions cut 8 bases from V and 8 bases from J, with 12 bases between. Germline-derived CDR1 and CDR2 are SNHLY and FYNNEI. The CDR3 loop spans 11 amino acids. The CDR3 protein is CASPGGPEAFF. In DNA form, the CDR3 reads TGTGCCAGCCCGGGGGGACCCGAAGCTTTCTTT.

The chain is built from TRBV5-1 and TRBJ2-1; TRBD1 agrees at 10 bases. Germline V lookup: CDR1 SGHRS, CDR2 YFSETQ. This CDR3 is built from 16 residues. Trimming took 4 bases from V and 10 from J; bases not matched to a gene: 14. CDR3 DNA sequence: TGCGCCAGCAGCCCGGTAGTCGGACAGGGGGTCAGGGAGCAGTTCTTC. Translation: CASSPVVGQGVREQFF. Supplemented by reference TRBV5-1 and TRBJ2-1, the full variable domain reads KAGVTQTPRYLIKTRGQQVTLSCSPISGHRSVSWYQQTPGQGLQFLFEYFSETQRNKGNFPGRFSGRQFSNSRSEMNVSTLELGDSALYLCASSPVVGQGVREQFFGPGTRLTVL.

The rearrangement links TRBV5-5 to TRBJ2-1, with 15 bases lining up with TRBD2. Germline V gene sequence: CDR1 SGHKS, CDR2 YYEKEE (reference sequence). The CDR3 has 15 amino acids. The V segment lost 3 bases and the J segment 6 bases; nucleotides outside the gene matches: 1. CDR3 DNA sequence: TGTGCCAGCAGCTCGGGACTAGCGGGAGGCAATGAGCAGTTCTTC. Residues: CASSSGLAGGNEQFF.

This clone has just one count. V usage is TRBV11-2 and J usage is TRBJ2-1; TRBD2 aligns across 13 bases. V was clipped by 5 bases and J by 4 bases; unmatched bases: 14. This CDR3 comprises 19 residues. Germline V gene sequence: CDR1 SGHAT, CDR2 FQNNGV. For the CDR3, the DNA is TGTGCCAGCAGCCCCGAATTATGGACTAGCGGGAGACCTTACAATGAGCAGTTCTTC. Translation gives CASSPELWTSGRPYNEQFF.

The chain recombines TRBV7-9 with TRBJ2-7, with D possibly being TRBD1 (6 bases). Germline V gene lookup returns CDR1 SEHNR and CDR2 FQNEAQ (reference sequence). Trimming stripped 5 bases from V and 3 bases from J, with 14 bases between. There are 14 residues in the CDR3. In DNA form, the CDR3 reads TGTGCCAGCAGCCCAACCGGGACAATCTACGAGCAGTACTTC. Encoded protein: CASSPTGTIYEQYF.

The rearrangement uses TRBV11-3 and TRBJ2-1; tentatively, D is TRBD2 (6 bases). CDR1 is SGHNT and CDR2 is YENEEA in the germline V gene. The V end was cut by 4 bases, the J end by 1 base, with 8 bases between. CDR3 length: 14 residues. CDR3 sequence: CASSSRESYNEQFF. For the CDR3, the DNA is TGTGCCAGCAGCTCCCGGGAGTCCTACAATGAGCAGTTCTTC.

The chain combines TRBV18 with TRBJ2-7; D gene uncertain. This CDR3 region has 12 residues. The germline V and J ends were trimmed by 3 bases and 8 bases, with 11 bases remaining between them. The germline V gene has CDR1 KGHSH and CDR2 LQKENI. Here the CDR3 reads CASSPRGAKQYF. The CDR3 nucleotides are TGTGCCAGCTCACCCCGCGGTGCGAAGCAGTACTTC. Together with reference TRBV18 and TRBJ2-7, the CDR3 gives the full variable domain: NAGVMQNPRHLVRRRGQEARLRCSPMKGHSHVYWYRQLPEEGLKFMVYLQKENIIDESGMPKERFSAEFPKEGPSILRIQQVVRGDSAAYFCASSPRGAKQYFGPGTRLTVT.

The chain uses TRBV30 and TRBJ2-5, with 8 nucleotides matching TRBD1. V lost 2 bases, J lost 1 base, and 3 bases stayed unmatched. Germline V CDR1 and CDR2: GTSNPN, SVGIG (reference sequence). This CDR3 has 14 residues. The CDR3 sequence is CAWSTGGSQETQYF. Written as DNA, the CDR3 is TGTGCCTGGAGTACAGGGGGTAGCCAAGAGACCCAGTACTTC.

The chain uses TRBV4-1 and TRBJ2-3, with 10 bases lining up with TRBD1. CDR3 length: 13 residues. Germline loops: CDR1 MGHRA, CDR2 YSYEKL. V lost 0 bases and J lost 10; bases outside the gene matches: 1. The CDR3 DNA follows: TGCGCCAGCAGCCAAGATGGGACAGGGGCGCAGTATTTT. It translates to CASSQDGTGAQYF.